The 9 T cell receptor beta chains given below trace back to one sample, sequenced in a study of OX40 agonist ivuxolimab in advanced cancers. Using immunoSEQ multiplex PCR, the repertoire was profiled, and TCRdb retains in-frame clones only, with some absent. The data hold about 70,000 clones, with just over 85% observed a single time. The sequencing used CD4+ or CD8+ T cells sorted from blood, collected in a trial of the OX40 agonist ivuxolimab. These receptors all stem from an adult with an advanced solid tumor such as melanoma, head and neck, liver or kidney cancer.

This chain connects TRBV5-1 to TRBJ2-3; TRBD1 agrees at 9 bases. The germline V gene encodes CDR1 SGHRS and CDR2 YFSETQ. The V and J ends lost 2 bases and 5 bases, in that order; junction bases with no gene match: 3. The CDR3 is 14 amino acids. The CDR3 loop is CASSFTGGIDTQYF. The CDR3 DNA reads TGCGCCAGCAGCTTTACAGGGGGCATAGATACGCAGTATTTT.

This clone showed up just a few times. The rearrangement joins TRBV6-1 to TRBJ2-5; 11 bases line up with TRBD1. The CDR3 is 14 residues long. The V gene's germline CDR1 is MNHNS and CDR2 SASEGT. Trimming removed 4 bases from V and 5 bases from J; junction bases left unmatched: 3. The CDR3 loop reads CASSGGTGGETQYF. DNA of the CDR3: TGTGCCAGCAGTGGGGGGACAGGGGGGGAGACCCAGTACTTC.

The J gene is TRBJ2-5, the V gene TRBV28; 9 bases map to TRBD1. CDR3 length: 15 amino acids. Losses at the gene ends were 5 bases for V and 2 bases for J; bases not matched to a gene: 6. Germline V lookup: CDR1 MDHEN, CDR2 SYDVKM. DNA of the CDR3: TGTGCCAGCAGTCCTGGGACAGGGAGGCAAGAGACCCAGTACTTC. Amino acids: CASSPGTGRQETQYF.

J is TRBJ2-2 and V is TRBV6-5, with D hard to call. The V end was cut by 8 bases, the J end by 2 bases, with 6 bases between. The CDR3 sequence is 12 residues long. The germline V gene has CDR1 MNHEY and CDR2 SVGAGI. In DNA form, the CDR3 reads TGTGCCAGCCATAGAAACACCGGGGAGCTGTTTTTT. It translates to CASHRNTGELFF.

This chain uses TRBV2 with TRBJ1-2; D is unclear. The CDR3 consists of 11 residues. The germline gives CDR1 SNHLY, CDR2 FYNNEI. V was cut by 4 bases and J by 10 bases, with 10 bases left in between. The CDR3 loop reads CASSGGRPYTF. For the CDR3, the DNA is TGTGCCAGCAGTGGAGGAAGGCCCTACACCTTC. Together with reference TRBV2 and TRBJ1-2, the CDR3 gives the full variable domain: EPEVTQTPSHQVTQMGQEVILRCVPISNHLYFYWYRQILGQKVEFLVSFYNNEISEKSEIFDDQFSVERPDGSNFTLKIRSTKLEDSAMYFCASSGGRPYTFGSGTRLTVV.

V and J are TRBV10-1 and TRBJ2-5, with D possibly matching TRBD2 (6 bases). The germline gives CDR1 WNHNN, CDR2 SYGVQD (reference sequence). The CDR3 runs 11 residues. Trimming took off 6 bases at V and 5 bases at J, with 7 bases between the two ends. CDR3 in amino acids: CASSGGETQYF. As DNA, the CDR3 is TGCGCCAGCAGCGGGGGTGAGACCCAGTACTTC.

V gene TRBV7-9 combines with J gene TRBJ2-3; TRBD2 agrees at 11 bases. Losses at the gene ends were 5 bases for V and 3 bases for J; bases not matched to a gene: 13. CDR3 size: 18 residues. The germline CDR1 and CDR2 sequences are SEHNR and FQNEAQ (reference sequence). This CDR3 is CASSTPKLAGVGTDTQYF. The CDR3 DNA follows: TGTGCCAGCAGCACCCCAAAACTAGCGGGAGTAGGAACAGATACGCAGTATTTT.

The rearrangement joins TRBV5-4 to TRBJ2-1, with 15 bases that match TRBD2. In germline, CDR1 is SGHNT, CDR2 YYREEE (reference sequence). The junction had 6 bases not matched to a gene; V was cut back by 4 bases and J by 1 base. The CDR3 consists of 18 residues. The CDR3 loop is CASSPGTSGGLSYNEQFF. CDR3 sequence (DNA): TGTGCCAGCAGCCCCGGGACTAGCGGGGGGTTGTCCTACAATGAGCAGTTCTTC.

The gene calls are TRBV6-1 and TRBJ2-5; the D gene is possibly TRBD1 (6 bases). V was clipped by 6 bases and J by 4 bases, with 6 bases between them. Looked up from germline, CDR1 is MNHNS and CDR2 is SASEGT. The length of the CDR3 is 11 residues. CDR3 nucleotides: TGTGCCAGCAGCAGGGGAGAGACCCAGTACTTC. Protein product: CASSRGETQYF.